Listed below are T cell receptor beta chains from one sample, sequenced in a study of metastatic and nonmetastatic thyroid tumors. TCRdb re-analyzed the PCR reads using MiXCR. There are 30,000 to 35,000 clones in the sample; 20% to 25% occur only once, and 2.5% to 3.5% lies in the top ten. Sample: tumor tissue. The receptors come from a male donor with papillary thyroid cancer or a benign thyroid nodule (not recorded which). Some clones in this sample may be carry-over from other donors' samples. The CDR3 runs from the conserved cysteine through the conserved F or W. D genes are given only for firm matches. Expanded clones get a size class; other rows say once, few or many, or leave the size out.

>-|TRBJ1-2|TRBV28|-
TGTGCCAGCAGTTTTTTGGACATCTCTAACTATGGCTACACCTTC
CASSFLDISNYGYTF
>once|TRBJ1-5|TRBV20-1|-
TGCACTGCAAGCCCGGGGGGCAATCAGCCCCAGCATTTT
CTASPGGNQPQHF
>many|TRBJ2-7|TRBV20-1|TRBD2
TGCAGTGCTAGCCCCCCGGGACCAGCGGGAGGATACGAGCAGTACTTC
CSASPPGPAGGYEQYF
>many|TRBJ1-2|TRBV5-1|-
TGCGCCAGCAGCCAAACTAGGGGGTTGGATGGCTACACCTTC
CASSQTRGLDGYTF
>many|TRBJ1-2|TRBV2|-
TGTGCCAGCAGTCTCGGAGCCCTCTATGGCTACACCTTC
CASSLGALYGYTF
>-|TRBJ1-2|TRBV19|-
TGTGCCAGTAGTATAGACCCGTATAACTATGGCTACACCTTC
CASSIDPYNYGYTF
>many|TRBJ2-3|TRBV6-2/TRBV6-3|TRBD2
TGTGCCAGCAGTAAGGGAGCGGGAGAGATAGATACGCAGTATTTT
CASSKGAGEIDTQYF
>medium-sized|TRBJ2-1|TRBV27|TRBD2
TGTGCCAGCAGTATGGGCACTAGCGGGAGGCACCCAAGGAATGAGCAGTTCTTC
CASSMGTSGRHPRNEQFF
>few|TRBJ1-2|TRBV24-1|-
TGTGCCACCAGTGACGGCGGGACAAGGGATTTTTGCTACACCTTC
CATSDGGTRDFCYTF
>many|TRBJ2-3|TRBV6-1|TRBD2
TGTGCCAGCAGTGAACGGACTAGCGGGAGGGATACGCAGTATTTT
CASSERTSGRDTQYF
>many|TRBJ2-3|TRBV11-1|-
TGTGCCAGCAGCTTAGAAAAGACAGATAGGACTAGCACAGATACGCAGTATTTT
CASSLEKTDRTSTDTQYF
>many|TRBJ2-3|TRBV9|-
TGTGCCAGCAGCGTAGAAGGGATGGATACGCAGTATTTT
CASSVEGMDTQYF
>-|TRBJ2-6|TRBV30|-
TGTGCCTGGAGAAAGGACGGGAGCTCTGGGGCCAACGTCCTGACTTTC
CAWRKDGSSGANVLTF
>-|TRBJ1-1|TRBV28|-
TGTGCCAGCAGTCCCCCAACGAACACTGAAGCTTTCTTT
CASSPPTNTEAFF
>-|TRBJ2-6|TRBV5-1|-
TGCGCCAGCAGCTTGGGTGTGCAGATTCAAACCTCTGGGGCCAACGTCCTGACTTTC
CASSLGVQIQTSGANVLTF
>-|TRBJ2-3|TRBV9|-
TGTGCCAGCAGCATAGAAAGCACAGATACGCAGTATTTT
CASSIESTDTQYF
>-|TRBJ1-1|TRBV7-2|-
TGTGCCAGCAGCTTAGCGCGACATATGAACACTGAAGCTTTCTTT
CASSLARHMNTEAFF
>many|TRBJ2-1|TRBV5-1|-
TGCGCCAGCAGCCTTGAGGGGTGGTCCTACAATGAGCAGTTCTTC
CASSLEGWSYNEQFF
>-|TRBJ2-1|TRBV24-1|TRBD2
TGTGCCACCAGTGATTTAGGACTAGCGGGAGAAAAGTTCTTC
CATSDLGLAGEKFF
>-|TRBJ2-2|TRBV11-2|-
TGTGCCAGCAGCTTGTTTAATATTCGCGTGAACACCGGGGAGCTGTTTTTT
CASSLFNIRVNTGELFF